A selection of T cell receptor beta chains follows, all from one sample in a study of blood T cell repertoires in COVID-19. Some clones are missing from TCRdb's copy, which holds only in-frame ones; the method was immunoSEQ multiplex PCR. The data contain hundreds of thousands of clones, about nine tenths of them singletons. Sequencing used peripheral blood. All receptors derive from a middle-aged woman who had recovered from COVID-19. Each CDR3 is given with its conserved first and last residue. The order of the fields is V gene, D gene, J gene, clone size, CDR3 protein, CDR3 DNA. D genes are given only for firm matches. Rows give clone size only sometimes, using once, few, many, or a class for an expanded clone.

v_call: TRBV6-1
d_call: .
j_call: TRBJ1-6
clone_size: once
cdr3_aa: CASSEVGGYDSPLHF
cdr3_nt: TGTGCCAGCAGTGAAGTAGGAGGGTACGATTCACCCCTCCACTTT

v_call: TRBV28
d_call: .
j_call: TRBJ1-2
clone_size: .
cdr3_aa: CASSSRGYGYTF
cdr3_nt: TGTGCCAGCAGTTCCCGGGGGTATGGCTACACCTTC

v_call: TRBV10-3
d_call: TRBD1
j_call: TRBJ1-1
clone_size: .
cdr3_aa: CAISETGETEAFF
cdr3_nt: TGTGCCATCAGTGAGACAGGGGAAACTGAAGCTTTCTTT

v_call: TRBV7-2
d_call: .
j_call: TRBJ1-2
clone_size: .
cdr3_aa: CASSLRRENYGYTF
cdr3_nt: TGTGCCAGCAGCTTACGGAGGGAAAACTATGGCTACACCTTC

v_call: TRBV15
d_call: .
j_call: TRBJ2-7
clone_size: .
cdr3_aa: CATSRGGDAYEQYF
cdr3_nt: TGTGCCACCAGCAGAGGGGGGGACGCTTACGAGCAGTACTTC

v_call: TRBV10-2
d_call: TRBD1
j_call: TRBJ1-3
clone_size: once
cdr3_aa: CASSATGGIGNTIYF
cdr3_nt: TGCGCCAGCAGTGCCACAGGGGGTATTGGAAACACCATATATTTT

v_call: TRBV5-4
d_call: .
j_call: TRBJ2-7
clone_size: once
cdr3_aa: CASSLDEDYEQYF
cdr3_nt: TGTGCCAGCAGCTTGGATGAGGACTACGAGCAGTACTTC

v_call: TRBV2
d_call: TRBD2
j_call: TRBJ2-1
clone_size: .
cdr3_aa: CASSEQTSEYNEQFF
cdr3_nt: TGTGCCAGCAGTGAACAGACTAGCGAGTACAATGAGCAGTTCTTC

v_call: TRBV7-9
d_call: TRBD2
j_call: TRBJ2-5
clone_size: .
cdr3_aa: CASSLSGEETQYF
cdr3_nt: TGTGCCAGCAGCTTAAGCGGGGAAGAGACCCAGTACTTC

v_call: TRBV7-8
d_call: .
j_call: TRBJ1-4
clone_size: .
cdr3_aa: CASSLVKGSNEKLFF
cdr3_nt: TGTGCCAGCAGCTTAGTGAAGGGGTCTAATGAAAAACTGTTTTTT

v_call: TRBV4-1
d_call: .
j_call: TRBJ1-2
clone_size: once
cdr3_aa: CASSQVTRNYGYTF
cdr3_nt: TGCGCCAGCAGCCAAGTCACACGTAACTATGGCTACACCTTC

v_call: TRBV5-1
d_call: .
j_call: TRBJ2-7
clone_size: .
cdr3_aa: CASRRRGSSYEQYF
cdr3_nt: TGCGCCAGCCGCCGAAGGGGGTCATCCTACGAGCAGTACTTC

v_call: TRBV19
d_call: TRBD1
j_call: TRBJ1-1
clone_size: .
cdr3_aa: CASSTFDRDRGSNTEAFF
cdr3_nt: TGTGCCAGTAGTACGTTTGATCGGGACAGGGGCTCCAACACTGAAGCTTTCTTT

v_call: TRBV15
d_call: TRBD1
j_call: TRBJ1-2
clone_size: .
cdr3_aa: CATSRAGQGRDGYTF
cdr3_nt: TGTGCCACCAGCAGGGCGGGACAGGGCCGTGATGGCTACACCTTC

v_call: TRBV7-2
d_call: TRBD2
j_call: TRBJ2-3
clone_size: .
cdr3_aa: CASSLRTSGGADTQYF
cdr3_nt: TGTGCCAGCAGCCTTCGGACTAGCGGGGGGGCAGATACGCAGTATTTT

v_call: TRBV27
d_call: .
j_call: TRBJ2-6
clone_size: .
cdr3_aa: CASSPTGTGANVLTF
cdr3_nt: TGTGCCAGCAGCCCTACAGGGACAGGGGCCAACGTCCTGACTTTC

v_call: TRBV29-1
d_call: .
j_call: TRBJ2-7
clone_size: .
cdr3_aa: CSVASGGTEQYF
cdr3_nt: TGCAGCGTTGCCTCAGGAGGGACCGAGCAGTACTTC

v_call: TRBV15
d_call: .
j_call: TRBJ1-2
clone_size: .
cdr3_aa: CATSRMRGEGYGYTF
cdr3_nt: TGTGCCACCAGCAGGATGAGGGGGGAGGGTTATGGCTACACCTTC

v_call: TRBV6-1
d_call: TRBD1
j_call: TRBJ1-5
clone_size: few
cdr3_aa: CASSEWTGRGNQPQHF
cdr3_nt: TGTGCCAGCAGTGAATGGACAGGGAGAGGCAATCAGCCCCAGCATTTT

v_call: TRBV4-1
d_call: .
j_call: TRBJ2-3
clone_size: .
cdr3_aa: CASKRSGGLITDTQYF
cdr3_nt: TGCGCCAGTAAGCGGAGCGGAGGACTGATCACAGATACGCAGTATTTT

v_call: TRBV5-4
d_call: .
j_call: TRBJ2-3
clone_size: .
cdr3_aa: CASSGGGGARSTDTQYF
cdr3_nt: TGTGCCAGCAGCGGGGGCGGGGGTGCGCGGAGCACAGATACGCAGTATTTT

v_call: TRBV6-5
d_call: .
j_call: TRBJ1-5
clone_size: .
cdr3_aa: CASSYIRGEPQHF
cdr3_nt: TGTGCCAGCAGTTATATTCGGGGGGAGCCCCAGCATTTT

v_call: TRBV7-2
d_call: .
j_call: TRBJ2-2
clone_size: .
cdr3_aa: CASTRGSGELFF
cdr3_nt: TGTGCCAGCACCCGGGGGAGCGGGGAGCTGTTTTTT

v_call: TRBV4-3
d_call: .
j_call: TRBJ2-5
clone_size: .
cdr3_aa: CASSQDGSDGETQYF
cdr3_nt: TGCGCCAGCAGCCAAGATGGCTCCGACGGGGAGACCCAGTACTTC

v_call: TRBV19
d_call: TRBD1
j_call: TRBJ1-2
clone_size: few
cdr3_aa: CASSPRTGVTNYGYTF
cdr3_nt: TGTGCCAGTAGTCCGAGGACAGGAGTCACTAACTATGGCTACACCTTC

v_call: TRBV6-6
d_call: .
j_call: TRBJ2-7
clone_size: .
cdr3_aa: CASRSHTGISYEQYF
cdr3_nt: TGTGCCAGCAGATCGCATACCGGGATCTCCTACGAGCAGTACTTC

v_call: TRBV10-3
d_call: .
j_call: TRBJ2-1
clone_size: .
cdr3_aa: CAISAGTHSYNEQFF
cdr3_nt: TGTGCCATCAGTGCCGGGACTCACTCCTACAATGAGCAGTTCTTC

v_call: TRBV6-6
d_call: .
j_call: TRBJ1-1
clone_size: once
cdr3_aa: CASSYSTGNTEAFF
cdr3_nt: TGTGCCAGCAGTTACTCGACAGGAAACACTGAAGCTTTCTTT

v_call: TRBV15
d_call: .
j_call: TRBJ1-3
clone_size: .
cdr3_aa: CATSRGGAGNTIYF
cdr3_nt: TGTGCCACCAGCAGAGGGGGAGCTGGAAACACCATATATTTT

v_call: TRBV3-1/TRBV3-2
d_call: TRBD1
j_call: TRBJ2-7
clone_size: .
cdr3_aa: CASSPRDSRTYEQYF
cdr3_nt: TGTGCCAGCAGCCCCCGGGACAGCCGCACCTACGAGCAGTACTTC

v_call: TRBV5-1
d_call: TRBD1
j_call: TRBJ1-2
clone_size: few
cdr3_aa: CASSSDAGGYGYTF
cdr3_nt: TGCGCCAGCAGCTCAGACGCAGGGGGCTATGGCTACACCTTC

v_call: TRBV4-3
d_call: TRBD1
j_call: TRBJ1-2
clone_size: .
cdr3_aa: CASSQDGQGISGYTF
cdr3_nt: TGCGCCAGCAGCCAAGATGGACAGGGAATTAGTGGCTACACCTTC

v_call: TRBV5-1
d_call: .
j_call: TRBJ1-6
clone_size: many
cdr3_aa: CASSLAGNSPLHF
cdr3_nt: TGCGCCAGCAGCTTGGCGGGGAACTCACCCCTCCACTTT

v_call: TRBV20-1
d_call: TRBD1
j_call: TRBJ1-1
clone_size: once
cdr3_aa: CSASHGQGSEAFF
cdr3_nt: TGCAGTGCTAGTCACGGACAGGGAAGTGAAGCTTTCTTT

v_call: TRBV5-1
d_call: TRBD1
j_call: TRBJ1-2
clone_size: few
cdr3_aa: CASSLRTGWRDGYTF
cdr3_nt: TGCGCCAGCAGCCTAAGGACAGGGTGGCGCGATGGCTACACCTTC

v_call: TRBV11-2
d_call: .
j_call: TRBJ1-2
clone_size: .
cdr3_aa: CASSLGGPNYGYTF
cdr3_nt: TGTGCCAGCAGCTTGGGGGGGCCTAACTATGGCTACACCTTC

v_call: TRBV5-4
d_call: .
j_call: TRBJ1-1
clone_size: .
cdr3_aa: CASSLVAPQGTEAFF
cdr3_nt: TGTGCCAGCAGCTTGGTCGCCCCCCAGGGGACTGAAGCTTTCTTT

v_call: TRBV6-2/TRBV6-3
d_call: TRBD1
j_call: TRBJ2-5
clone_size: .
cdr3_aa: CASSYGDRGGGETQYF
cdr3_nt: TGTGCCAGCAGTTACGGGGACAGGGGCGGAGGAGAGACCCAGTACTTC

v_call: TRBV20-1
d_call: .
j_call: TRBJ1-6
clone_size: .
cdr3_aa: CSASSAGENSPLHF
cdr3_nt: TGCAGTGCTAGTTCGGCAGGGGAAAATTCACCCCTCCACTTT

v_call: TRBV7-9
d_call: .
j_call: TRBJ2-7
clone_size: .
cdr3_aa: CASSPTGYPYEQYF
cdr3_nt: TGTGCCAGCAGCCCCACAGGGTACCCCTACGAGCAGTACTTC

v_call: TRBV5-1
d_call: .
j_call: TRBJ2-7
clone_size: .
cdr3_aa: CASSLGGDRPYEQYF
cdr3_nt: TGCGCCAGCAGTTTGGGAGGGGACAGACCCTACGAGCAGTACTTC

v_call: TRBV9
d_call: TRBD1
j_call: TRBJ2-5
clone_size: .
cdr3_aa: CASSAWDSHQETQYF
cdr3_nt: TGTGCCAGCAGCGCCTGGGACAGTCACCAAGAGACCCAGTACTTC

v_call: TRBV29-1
d_call: .
j_call: TRBJ2-7
clone_size: .
cdr3_aa: CSVGSSVQYF
cdr3_nt: TGCAGCGTTGGCTCGTCGGTGCAGTACTTC

v_call: TRBV5-5
d_call: TRBD1
j_call: TRBJ2-7
clone_size: .
cdr3_aa: CASSPGQGAGEQYF
cdr3_nt: TGTGCCAGCAGCCCTGGACAGGGGGCCGGGGAGCAGTACTTC

v_call: TRBV16
d_call: .
j_call: TRBJ1-2
clone_size: .
cdr3_aa: CASSLKQGNGYTF
cdr3_nt: TGTGCCAGCAGCCTCAAACAGGGTAACGGCTACACCTTC

v_call: TRBV11-3
d_call: TRBD2
j_call: TRBJ2-2
clone_size: .
cdr3_aa: CASSSRGGRTGELFF
cdr3_nt: TGTGCCAGCAGCTCTCGGGGGGGCAGGACCGGGGAGCTGTTTTTT

v_call: TRBV30
d_call: TRBD1
j_call: TRBJ2-7
clone_size: .
cdr3_aa: CAWSEDRGPYEQYF
cdr3_nt: TGTGCCTGGAGCGAGGACAGGGGGCCGTACGAGCAGTACTTC

v_call: TRBV27
d_call: TRBD2
j_call: TRBJ2-1
clone_size: .
cdr3_aa: CASSRVAGGPYNEQFF
cdr3_nt: TGTGCCAGCAGTCGGGTAGCGGGGGGTCCCTACAATGAGCAGTTCTTC

v_call: TRBV9
d_call: .
j_call: TRBJ2-3
clone_size: .
cdr3_aa: CASSVARYSGSTDTQYF
cdr3_nt: TGTGCCAGCAGCGTAGCGAGGTACAGCGGTAGCACAGATACGCAGTATTTT

v_call: TRBV5-1
d_call: .
j_call: TRBJ2-3
clone_size: .
cdr3_aa: CASSLAGGGDTQYF
cdr3_nt: TGCGCCAGCAGCTTGGCGGGGGGCGGAGATACGCAGTATTTT

v_call: TRBV6-6
d_call: .
j_call: TRBJ1-1
clone_size: .
cdr3_aa: CASSPLDGGTEAFF
cdr3_nt: TGTGCCAGCAGTCCCTTAGACGGGGGGACTGAAGCTTTCTTT

v_call: TRBV6-5
d_call: TRBD1
j_call: TRBJ2-5
clone_size: .
cdr3_aa: CASRVGTGGETQYF
cdr3_nt: TGTGCCAGCAGGGTGGGGACAGGCGGAGAGACCCAGTACTTC

v_call: TRBV7-3
d_call: .
j_call: TRBJ1-1
clone_size: .
cdr3_aa: CASSPGDRSNTEAFF
cdr3_nt: TGTGCCAGCAGCCCCGGCGACAGATCGAACACTGAAGCTTTCTTT

v_call: TRBV6-5
d_call: TRBD1
j_call: TRBJ1-1
clone_size: .
cdr3_aa: CASSSGGTGGREAFF
cdr3_nt: TGTGCCAGCAGTTCTGGTGGGACAGGGGGCAGGGAAGCTTTCTTT